Shown below are 25 T cell receptor beta chains from a single sample sequenced in a study of low-dose radiotherapy and immunotherapy resistance in tumors. Covering alpha and beta chains, TRAV- and TRBV-specific primers were used for the first-strand cDNA. The authors ran 15 to 20 PCR cycles to amplify TCRs with a constant-region primer and V-primer adapter. Each CDR3 protein gets one entry after TCRdb re-called the reads with MiXCR. The repertoire holds some 15,000 distinct CDR3 sequences, with around 50% as singletons. These receptor sequences come from a human donor with advanced metastatic prostate, ovarian, gallbladder or colorectal cancer (not recorded which). This table probably holds off-target reads from a library built for another chain.

The gene calls are TRBV2 and TRBJ2-2, with 10 bases identical to TRBD1. This CDR3 has 15 residues. V gave up 7 bases and J gave up 7 bases; unmatched junction bases: 9. Germline loops: CDR1 SNHLY, CDR2 FYNNEI. CDR3 nucleotides: TGTGCCAGCATGAGGGACAGGGGACCGGGCGGGGAGCTGTTTTTT. Translated: CASMRDRGPGGELFF.

The J gene is TRBJ2-3, the V gene TRBV19; a weak D match, TRBD2 (6 bases). V was pared by 5 bases and J by 2 bases, with 17 bases between. The germline gives CDR1 LNHDA, CDR2 SQIVND (reference sequence). The CDR3 extends over 16 amino acids. CDR3 in DNA: TGTGCCAGTAGTCCGCGGCAGCGGGCTACCACAGATACGCAGTATTTT. Encoded protein: CASSPRQRATTDTQYF.

The V and J genes are TRBV11-2 and TRBJ2-2; 7 bases are a match to TRBD2. CDR1 and CDR2 from the germline V gene are SGHAT and FQNNGV. J gave up 4 bases and V 0 bases, and 2 bases lay outside the gene matches. The CDR3 loop spans 15 amino acids. CDR3 in amino acids: CASSLEGGSTGELFF. In DNA, the CDR3 is TGTGCCAGCAGCTTAGAAGGCGGGAGCACCGGGGAGCTGTTTTTT.

The gene calls are TRBV20-1 and TRBJ2-3; 9 bases are shared with TRBD2. This CDR3 region has 15 residues. Germline V gene sequence: CDR1 DFQATT, CDR2 SNEGSKA (reference sequence). Germline trimming cut 0 bases from V and 1 base from J; bases unmatched to any gene: 2. CDR3: CSARDPSGGTDTQYF. Written as DNA, the CDR3 is TGCAGTGCTAGAGATCCTAGCGGGGGCACAGATACGCAGTATTTT.

This clonotype was found once. V and J are TRBV19 and TRBJ2-3; D is unresolved. The germline V gene encodes CDR1 LNHDA and CDR2 SQIVND (reference sequence). The CDR3 is 11 amino acids. With 6 bases removed from V and 5 bases from J, the gap between germline ends came to 6 bases. The CDR3 region is CASRSGDTQYF. In DNA, the CDR3 is TGTGCCAGTAGGTCAGGAGATACGCAGTATTTT.

This clonotype came up a few times. The rearrangement joins TRBV11-3 to TRBJ2-7; D remains unclear. Looked up from germline, CDR1 is SGHNT and CDR2 is YENEEA. The CDR3 extends over 14 amino acids. Trimming left V 0 bases short and J 6 bases short, with 12 bases between. CDR3 DNA sequence: TGTGCCAGCAGCTTAGAAGGGCCCCGAGGCGAGCAGTACTTC. Protein: CASSLEGPRGEQYF.

This clonotype has just a few counts. The chain employs TRBV29-1 and TRBJ2-1; 9 bases are shared with TRBD1. After removal of 4 bases from V and 9 bases from J, the junction contained 4 bases not matched to a gene. Germline CDR1 and CDR2: SQVTM and ANQGSEA. The CDR3 has 12 amino acids. CDR3 nucleotides: TGCAGCGTTGTGCCGGACAGGGGTGAGCAGTTCTTC. Protein: CSVVPDRGEQFF.

The sample holds one count of this clonotype. The V and J genes are TRBV19 and TRBJ1-1, with a tentative D call TRBD1 (5 bases). Germline CDR1 LNHDA, CDR2 SQIVND (reference sequence). The V end was cut by 7 bases, the J end by 0 bases, with 18 bases between. The CDR3 is 16 amino acids. CDR3 loop: CASKSYGTFMNTEAFF. In nucleotides, the CDR3 is TGTGCCAGTAAGAGTTATGGGACGTTCATGAACACTGAAGCTTTCTTT.

The CDR3 DNA follows: TGTGCCAGCAGCCAATCGACAGGGTGGGCCTACGAGCAGTACTTC. It translates to CASSQSTGWAYEQYF. The chain has TRBV2 and TRBJ2-7; 7 positions agree with TRBD1. Germline CDR1 reads SNHLY; CDR2 reads FYNNEI. The CDR3 extends over 15 amino acids. J gave up 2 bases and V 6 bases, and 10 bases lay outside the gene matches. Looking up the rest from reference TRBV2 and TRBJ2-7 gives the full variable domain: EPEVTQTPSHQVTQMGQEVILRCVPISNHLYFYWYRQILGQKVEFLVSFYNNEISEKSEIFDDQFSVERPDGSNFTLKIRSTKLEDSAMYFCASSQSTGWAYEQYFGPGTRLTVT.

This clonotype was counted only a few times. The chain combines TRBV24-1 with TRBJ2-5, with 10 positions matching TRBD1. V trimming: 4 bases; J trimming: 3 bases; junction bases outside the gene matches: 7. Per germline, CDR1 KGHDR and CDR2 SFDVKD. CDR3 length equals 16 residues. CDR3 nucleotide sequence: TGTGCCACCAGTGAGCCCCCCGGGACAGGGGAAGAGACCCAGTACTTC. It specifies CATSEPPGTGEETQYF.

The chain couples TRBV16 to TRBJ2-1, with D uncertain. The CDR3 totals 14 residues. V lost 4 bases and J lost 0, with 7 bases in between. The V gene's germline CDR1 is KGHSY and CDR2 FQNENV. CDR3 protein: CASSLTNSYNEQFF. CDR3 bases: TGTGCCAGCAGCCTAACTAACTCCTACAATGAGCAGTTCTTC.

V gene TRBV5-1 combines with J gene TRBJ1-5, with D possibly TRBD1 on 5 matching bases. The CDR3 totals 16 residues. The germline V and J ends were trimmed by 0 bases and 3 bases, with 13 bases remaining between them. Germline CDR1 SGHRS, CDR2 YFSETQ. The CDR3 coding sequence is TGCGCCAGCAGCTTGGAGGGACCGGAGAACAATCAGCCCCAGCATTTT. This translates into CASSLEGPENNQPQHF.

This sequence joins TRBV25-1 and TRBJ2-7; perhaps TRBD1 as D (5 bases). Germline V lookup: CDR1 MGHDK, CDR2 SYGVNS. The CDR3 covers 14 residues. Between the trimmed V and J ends, which lost 0 bases and 8 bases, there was a span of 14 bases. The CDR3 bases are TGTGCCAGCAGTGAATATACGCAGGGTAGTCAGCAGTACTTC. Translated, it gives CASSEYTQGSQQYF.

The CDR3 reads CASSLRGGASTDTQYF. CDR3 nucleotides: TGTGCCAGCAGCTTACGCGGGGGGGCTAGCACAGATACGCAGTATTTT. The chain combines TRBV7-2 with TRBJ2-3, with TRBD2 identical over 9 bases. The CDR3 is 16 residues long. V shed 2 bases, J shed 0 bases, and the junction held 3 bases outside the gene matches. Germline loops: CDR1 SGHTA, CDR2 FQGNSA.

The genes are TRBV29-1 and TRBJ2-3; 7 bases are a match to TRBD2. Germline values: CDR1 SQVTM, CDR2 ANQGSEA. Trimming at V came to 4 bases and at J to 3 bases, leaving 10 bases not matched to a gene. CDR3 length: 15 residues. The CDR3 region has the DNA TGCAGCGTTGGTCGGGTCGGGGGGAGAACAGATACGCAGTATTTT. This sequence encodes CSVGRVGGRTDTQYF.

The chain is built from TRBV5-6 and TRBJ2-1; TRBD1 might be the D (5 bases). This CDR3 comprises 14 residues. V was cut by 2 bases and J by 0 bases, with 6 bases left in between. Germline V gene lookup returns CDR1 SGHDT and CDR2 YYEEEE. The CDR3 loop reads CASSLGASYNEQFF. The CDR3 DNA reads as TGTGCCAGCAGCTTAGGGGCCTCCTACAATGAGCAGTTCTTC.

In DNA form, the CDR3 reads TGCGCCAGCAGCCAACAGGGGGAATCCTACGAGCAGTACTTC. Translation gives CASSQQGESYEQYF. The gene calls are TRBV5-1 and TRBJ2-7; 8 bases are shared with TRBD1. Trimming at V came to 4 bases and at J to 1 base, leaving 4 bases not matched to a gene. Germline CDR1 reads SGHRS; CDR2 reads YFSETQ. The CDR3 has 14 amino acids.

The gene calls are TRBV6-6 and TRBJ2-7; 8 positions match TRBD1. V was clipped by 2 bases and J by 1 base; unmatched bases: 1. From germline, CDR1 is MNHNY and CDR2 SVGAGI (reference sequence). CDR3 size: 14 residues. The CDR3 bases are TGTGCCAGCAGTTACCGGACAGGGTCCTACGAGCAGTACTTC. Its protein is CASSYRTGSYEQYF.

This clonotype showed up just a few times. The J gene is TRBJ1-1, the V gene TRBV19, with TRBD1 matching 8 bases. CDR3 length equals 13 residues. The trim removed 9 bases at V and 0 bases at J, leaving 3 bases unmatched. The germline CDR1 and CDR2 sequences are LNHDA and SQIVND (reference sequence). The CDR3: CARRQGMNTEAFF. CDR3 coding DNA: TGTGCCAGGAGACAGGGGATGAACACTGAAGCTTTCTTT.

The chain uses TRBV28 and TRBJ2-3; 12 bases line up with TRBD2. The trim removed 7 bases at V and 4 bases at J, leaving 3 bases unmatched. This CDR3 comprises 14 residues. The germline CDR1 and CDR2 sequences are MDHEN and SYDVKM. CDR3 coding DNA: TGTGCCAGCACGGCTAGCGGGAGGGCAGATACGCAGTATTTT. Its protein is CASTASGRADTQYF.

The V gene is TRBV29-1, the J gene TRBJ2-1, with D tentatively TRBD1 or TRBD2 (5 bases each). V lost 1 base and J lost 7, with 11 bases in between. The CDR3 has 13 amino acids. CDR1 and CDR2 from the germline V gene are SQVTM and ANQGSEA. CDR3 nucleotides: TGCAGCGTTGAAGTGCGGTGGGGGAATGAGCAGTTCTTC. Translated, it gives CSVEVRWGNEQFF.

This clonotype has only a few counts. The genes are TRBV28 and TRBJ1-6, with TRBD1 matching 11 bases. Germline trimming cut 5 bases from V and 7 bases from J; bases unmatched to any gene: 16. The CDR3 length is 19 residues. Germline loops: CDR1 MDHEN, CDR2 SYDVKM. CDR3 sequence: CASSPRTGGAYTENSPLHF. The CDR3 DNA sequence: TGTGCCAGCAGTCCGAGGACAGGGGGCGCCTATACCGAGAATTCACCCCTCCACTTT.

About this clonotype itself: One end of the junction is discordant with germline, which a read error may explain. The chain is built from TRBV2 and TRBJ1-2; D perhaps matches TRBD1 (5 bases). The CDR3 loop spans 13 amino acids. Germline V gene data show CDR1 as SNHLY and CDR2 as FYNNEI. CDR3 DNA: TGTTCCAGCAGTGACAGCTCTAACTATGGCTACACCTTC. Encoded protein: CSSSDSSNYGYTF. The whole variable domain, remainder taken from reference TRBV2 and TRBJ1-2, is EPEVTQTPSHQVTQMGQEVILRCVPISNHLYFYWYRQILGQKVEFLVSFYNNEISEKSEIFDDQFSVERPDGSNFTLKIRSTKLEDSAMYFCSSSDSSNYGYTFGSGTRLTVV.

This chain joins TRBV10-3 and TRBJ2-3, with TRBD2 matching 13 bases. The CDR3 is made up of 17 amino acids. Looked up from germline, CDR1 is ENHRY and CDR2 is SYGVKD. V lost 0 bases, J lost 1 base, and 1 base stayed unmatched. The DNA for the CDR3 is TGTGCCATCAGTGAGTCTGGACTAGCGGGAGGCACAGATACGCAGTATTTT. Translation: CAISESGLAGGTDTQYF.

This rearrangement joins TRBV7-9 to TRBJ2-5; possibly TRBD1 for D (5 bases). The germline CDR1 and CDR2 sequences are SEHNR and FQNEAQ (reference sequence). The V gene lost 11 bases and the J gene lost 3 bases, with 16 bases spanning the gap. The CDR3 contains 13 residues. The CDR3 reads CAGLGQAEETQYF. CDR3 DNA sequence: TGTGCCGGGTTGGGGCAGGCTGAAGAGACCCAGTACTTC.